This T cell receptor beta chain was sequenced for a study of blood T cell repertoires in COVID-19. Whole-study context: Specimens from acute and convalescent COVID-19 originated in the United States, Italy and Spain.

Trimming removed 4 bases from V and 5 bases from J, with 12 bases in between. The V gene's germline CDR1 is SGHNT and CDR2 YYREEE (reference sequence). This CDR3 is 13 amino acids long. As originally analysed: Quantification of nucleated cells was approximated via reference gene primer amplification. The table came from immunoSEQ multiplex PCR; TCRdb's copy has only in-frame clones and leaves some out. V, J and clone size were drawn from that table, and D and trimming were deduced from the DNA. The sample lists roughly 380,000 clones; around 89% were seen once. The sequence was obtained from a woman aged 40 to 49 with COVID-19, enrolled during active disease. V and J are TRBV5-4 and TRBJ1-1; D uncertain. Input material: peripheral blood. CDR3 DNA sequence: TGTGCCAGCAGCCCAGTCGGGAGTACTGAAGCTTTCTTT. Its protein is CASSPVGSTEAFF.